The T cell receptor (beta chain) described here comes from a study of CD8 T cells in ankylosing spondylitis. This clonotype was seen more than once but under ten times. Antigen unknown. Study-wide results and limits: A motif of eight highly homologous TCR beta variants was seen as apparently characteristic of ankylosing spondylitis blood. Some motif variants had been reported before (in reactive arthritis synovial fluid and blood). Reports say disease-linked clones showed up significantly more in matched ankylosing spondylitis synovial fluid.

For TCR beta, libraries came from quantitative 5'-RACE with molecular barcodes. TCRdb ran MiXCR on the 5' RACE reads and lists one entry per CDR3 protein. The sample holds about 160,000 distinct CDR3 sequences, about 17% seen once. Germline V gene data show CDR1 as DFQATT and CDR2 as SNEGSKA (reference sequence). The CDR3 contains 15 residues. V lost 2 bases to trimming and J lost 15 bases, with 26 bases between them. The source of this sequence is a male donor with ankylosing spondylitis or in good health (not recorded which). The rearrangement uses TRBV20-1 and TRBJ2-1; D possibly matches TRBD1 or TRBD2 (5 bases each). Material: blood, either unsorted or a sorted T cell fraction (not recorded which). The CDR3 reads CSARSSGRTLHEGFF. CDR3 sequence (DNA): TGCAGTGCTAGATCGTCGGGGCGAACCCTGCATGAGGGGTTCTTC.